This paragraph covers one TCR beta chain sequence. Co-plated with some 200,000 CFSE-labeled responder cells were some 200,000 irradiated, violet-dye-labeled stimulator cells. After the reaction, the investigators sorted the proliferating CFSE-low CD3+CD4+ and CD3+CD8+ responders. This record comes from a study of graft-versus-host responses after intestinal transplantation. Study-level points and caveats: Those patients showing graft-donor T cell macrochimerism displayed high graft-versus-host to host-versus-graft clonal ratios in allografts. Among circulating GvH clones, peak levels were associated with early post-transplant declines in HvG clones.

Clones were read by immunoSEQ multiplex PCR, and TCRdb kept only the in-frame ones, dropping some. This table holds 4,600 or so clones, 20% to 30% found once. The source was alloreactive CD4+ T cells from a mixed lymphocyte reaction culture, collected before intestinal transplant. Specified subset: CFSE-low proliferating T cells sorted from roughly 6-day pre-transplant mixed lymphocyte reaction (GvH or HvG direction). This TCR came from a human patient who received an intestinal transplant.

CDR3 coding DNA: TGTGCCAGCAGTTACTCAAAATACGAGCAGTACTTC. This sequence encodes CASSYSKYEQYF. V gene TRBV6-5 combines with J gene TRBJ2-7; D remains ambiguous. The V and J ends lost 0 bases and 4 bases respectively, with 4 bases between them. CDR1 is MNHEY and CDR2 is SVGAGI in the germline V gene. This CDR3 spans 12 amino acids.